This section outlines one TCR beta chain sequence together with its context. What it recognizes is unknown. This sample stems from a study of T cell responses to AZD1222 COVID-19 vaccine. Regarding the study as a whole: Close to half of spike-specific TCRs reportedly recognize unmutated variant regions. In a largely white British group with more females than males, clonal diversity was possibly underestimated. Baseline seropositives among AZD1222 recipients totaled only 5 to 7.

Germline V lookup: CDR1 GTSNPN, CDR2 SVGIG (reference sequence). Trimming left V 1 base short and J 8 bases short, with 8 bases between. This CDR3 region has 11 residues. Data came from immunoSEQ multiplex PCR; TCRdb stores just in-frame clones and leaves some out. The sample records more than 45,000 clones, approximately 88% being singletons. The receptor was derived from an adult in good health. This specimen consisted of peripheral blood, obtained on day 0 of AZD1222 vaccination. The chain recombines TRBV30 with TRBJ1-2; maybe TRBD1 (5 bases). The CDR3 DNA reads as TGTGCCTGGAGTGCCAGGGTAGGCTACACCTTC. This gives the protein CAWSARVGYTF.